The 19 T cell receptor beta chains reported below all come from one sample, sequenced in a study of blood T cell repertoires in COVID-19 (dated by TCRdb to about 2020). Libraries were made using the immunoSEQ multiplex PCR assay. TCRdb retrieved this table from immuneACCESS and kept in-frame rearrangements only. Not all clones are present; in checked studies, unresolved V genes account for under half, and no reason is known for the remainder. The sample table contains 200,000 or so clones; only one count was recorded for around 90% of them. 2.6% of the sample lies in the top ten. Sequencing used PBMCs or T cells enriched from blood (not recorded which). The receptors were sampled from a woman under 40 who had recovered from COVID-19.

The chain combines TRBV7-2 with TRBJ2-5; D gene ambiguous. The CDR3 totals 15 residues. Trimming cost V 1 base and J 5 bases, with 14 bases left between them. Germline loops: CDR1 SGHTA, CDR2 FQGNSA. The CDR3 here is CASSLDLGLGETQYF. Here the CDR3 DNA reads TGTGCCAGCAGCTTAGACCTAGGATTGGGTGAGACCCAGTACTTC.

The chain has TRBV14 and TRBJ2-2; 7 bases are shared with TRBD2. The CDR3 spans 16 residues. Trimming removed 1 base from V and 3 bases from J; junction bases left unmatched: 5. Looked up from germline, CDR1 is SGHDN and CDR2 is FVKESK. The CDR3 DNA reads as TGTGCCAGCAGCCAAGTCGGGCGGGGGTACACCGGGGAGCTGTTTTTT. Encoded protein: CASSQVGRGYTGELFF.

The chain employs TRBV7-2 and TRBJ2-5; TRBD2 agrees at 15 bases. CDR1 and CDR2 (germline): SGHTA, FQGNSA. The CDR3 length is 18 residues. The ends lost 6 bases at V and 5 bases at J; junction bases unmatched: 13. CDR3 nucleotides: TGTGCCAGCAGACCTGGACTAGCGGGGGGGCCCTGGCAGGAGACCCAGTACTTC. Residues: CASRPGLAGGPWQETQYF. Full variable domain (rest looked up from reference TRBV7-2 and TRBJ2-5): GAGVSQSPSNKVTEKGKDVELRCDPISGHTALYWYRQSLGQGLEFLIYFQGNSAPDKSGLPSDRFSAERTGGSVSTLTIQRTQQEDSAVYLCASRPGLAGGPWQETQYFGPGTRLLVL.

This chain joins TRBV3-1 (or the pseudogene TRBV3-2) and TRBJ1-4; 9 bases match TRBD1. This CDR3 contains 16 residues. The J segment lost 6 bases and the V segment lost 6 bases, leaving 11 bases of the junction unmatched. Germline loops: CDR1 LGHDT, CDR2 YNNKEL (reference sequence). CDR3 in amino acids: CASSQNPGQGYEKLFF. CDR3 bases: TGTGCCAGCAGTCAAAATCCGGGACAGGGATATGAAAAACTGTTTTTT.

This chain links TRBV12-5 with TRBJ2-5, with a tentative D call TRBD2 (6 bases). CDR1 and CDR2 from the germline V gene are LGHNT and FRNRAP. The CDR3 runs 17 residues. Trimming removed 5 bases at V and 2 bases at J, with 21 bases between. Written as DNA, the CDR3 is TGTGCTAGTGGTCCTCCCGGGAGTCCGTCCGGGCAAGAGACCCAGTACTTC. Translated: CASGPPGSPSGQETQYF.

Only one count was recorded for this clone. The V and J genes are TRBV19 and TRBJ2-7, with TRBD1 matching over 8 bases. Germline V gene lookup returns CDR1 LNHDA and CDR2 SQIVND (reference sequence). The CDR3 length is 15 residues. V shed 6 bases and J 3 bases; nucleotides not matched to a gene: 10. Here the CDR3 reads CASRGRQGKGYEQYF. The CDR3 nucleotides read TGTGCCAGTAGGGGACGACAGGGGAAGGGCTACGAGCAGTACTTC. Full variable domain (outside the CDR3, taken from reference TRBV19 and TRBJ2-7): DGGITQSPKYLFRKEGQNVTLSCEQNLNHDAMYWYRQDPGQGLRLIYYSQIVNDFQKGDIAEGYSVSREKKESFPLTVTSAQKNPTAFYLCASRGRQGKGYEQYFGPGTRLTVT.

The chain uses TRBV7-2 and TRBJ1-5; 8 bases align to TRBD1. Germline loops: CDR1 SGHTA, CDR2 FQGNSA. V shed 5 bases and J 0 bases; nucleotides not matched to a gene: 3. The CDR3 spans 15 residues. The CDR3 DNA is TGTGCCAGCAGCACCACAGGGGGTAGCAATCAGCCCCAGCATTTT. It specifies CASSTTGGSNQPQHF. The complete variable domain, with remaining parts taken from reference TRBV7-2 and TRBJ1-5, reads GAGVSQSPSNKVTEKGKDVELRCDPISGHTALYWYRQSLGQGLEFLIYFQGNSAPDKSGLPSDRFSAERTGGSVSTLTIQRTQQEDSAVYLCASSTTGGSNQPQHFGDGTRLSIL.

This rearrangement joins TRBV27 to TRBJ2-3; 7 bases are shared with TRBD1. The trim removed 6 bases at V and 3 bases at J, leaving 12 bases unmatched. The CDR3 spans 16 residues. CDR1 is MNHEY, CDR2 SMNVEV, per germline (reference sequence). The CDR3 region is CASRKGLGRGTDTQYF. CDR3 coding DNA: TGTGCCAGCAGGAAAGGGCTTGGCAGGGGGACAGATACGCAGTATTTT.

In nucleotides, the CDR3 is TGTGCCAGCAGCTTAGCGTACAATGAGCAGTTCTTC. The encoded protein is CASSLAYNEQFF. The chain uses TRBV11-2 and TRBJ2-1; D gene ambiguous. Trimming shortened V by 1 base and J by 4 bases, and 2 bases separated the two germline ends. Germline V CDR1 and CDR2: SGHAT, FQNNGV. The CDR3 contains 12 residues. Full variable domain (outside the CDR3, taken from reference TRBV11-2 and TRBJ2-1): EAGVAQSPRYKIIEKRQSVAFWCNPISGHATLYWYQQILGQGPKLLIQFQNNGVVDDSQLPKDRFSAERLKGVDSTLKIQPAKLEDSAVYLCASSLAYNEQFFGPGTRLTVL.

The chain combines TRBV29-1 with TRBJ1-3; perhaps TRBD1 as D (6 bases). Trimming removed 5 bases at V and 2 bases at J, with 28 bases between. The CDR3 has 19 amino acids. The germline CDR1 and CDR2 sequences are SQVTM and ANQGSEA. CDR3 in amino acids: CSVRVDRQINGTPGNTIYF. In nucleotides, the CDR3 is TGCAGCGTTCGTGTCGACAGGCAGATAAACGGGACCCCTGGAAACACCATATATTTT. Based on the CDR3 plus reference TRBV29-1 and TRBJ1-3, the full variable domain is SAVISQKPSRDICQRGTSLTIQCQVDSQVTMMFWYRQQPGQSLTLIATANQGSEATYESGFVIDKFPISRPNLTFSTLTVSNMSPEDSSIYLCSVRVDRQINGTPGNTIYFGEGSWLTVV.

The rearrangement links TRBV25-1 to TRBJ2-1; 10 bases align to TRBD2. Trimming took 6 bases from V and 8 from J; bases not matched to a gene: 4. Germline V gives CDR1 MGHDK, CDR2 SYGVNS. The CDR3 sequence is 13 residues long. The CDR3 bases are TGTGCCAGCAGGAGCGGGGGGGCCTATGAGCAGTTCTTC. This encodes CASRSGGAYEQFF.

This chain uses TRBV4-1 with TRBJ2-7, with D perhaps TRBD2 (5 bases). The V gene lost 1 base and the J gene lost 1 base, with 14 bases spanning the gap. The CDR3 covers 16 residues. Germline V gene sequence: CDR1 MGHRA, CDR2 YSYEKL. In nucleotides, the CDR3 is TGCGCCAGCAGCCAAGGGCACTCGAGAGGGTCCTACGAGCAGTACTTC. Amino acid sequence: CASSQGHSRGSYEQYF.

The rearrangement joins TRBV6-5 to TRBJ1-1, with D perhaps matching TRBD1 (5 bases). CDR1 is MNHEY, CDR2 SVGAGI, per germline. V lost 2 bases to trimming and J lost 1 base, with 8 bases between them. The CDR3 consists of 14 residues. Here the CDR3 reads CASSYLGGNTEAFF. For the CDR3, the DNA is TGTGCCAGCAGTTACCTCGGGGGGAACACTGAAGCTTTCTTT.

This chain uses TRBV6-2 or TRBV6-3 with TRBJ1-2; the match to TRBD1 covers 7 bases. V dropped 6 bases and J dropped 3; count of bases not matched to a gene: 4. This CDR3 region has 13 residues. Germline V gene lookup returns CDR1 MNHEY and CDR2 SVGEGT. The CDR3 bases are TGTGCCAGCAGCCTTGGACAGGACTATGGCTACACCTTC. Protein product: CASSLGQDYGYTF.

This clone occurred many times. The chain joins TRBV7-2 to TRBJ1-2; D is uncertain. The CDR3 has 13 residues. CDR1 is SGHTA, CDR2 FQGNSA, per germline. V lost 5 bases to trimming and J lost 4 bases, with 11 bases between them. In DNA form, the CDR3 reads TGTGCCAGCAGCCGCCCGGAGCGCTATGGCTACACCTTC. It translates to CASSRPERYGYTF.

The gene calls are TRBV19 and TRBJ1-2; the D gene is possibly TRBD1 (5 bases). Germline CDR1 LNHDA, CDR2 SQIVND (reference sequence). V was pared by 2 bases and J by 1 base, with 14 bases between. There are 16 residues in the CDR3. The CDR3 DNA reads TGTGCCAGTAGTATATTGGATGGCAGGGTTAACTATGGCTACACCTTC. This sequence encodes CASSILDGRVNYGYTF.

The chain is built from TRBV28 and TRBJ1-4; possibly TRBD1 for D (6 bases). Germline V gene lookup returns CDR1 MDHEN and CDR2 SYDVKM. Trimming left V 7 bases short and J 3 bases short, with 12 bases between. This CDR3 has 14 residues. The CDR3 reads CASTPRTANEKLFF. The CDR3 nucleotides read TGTGCCAGCACCCCGCGGACAGCTAATGAAAAACTGTTTTTT. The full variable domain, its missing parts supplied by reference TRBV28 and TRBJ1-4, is DVKVTQSSRYLVKRTGEKVFLECVQDMDHENMFWYRQDPGLGLRLIYFSYDVKMKEKGDIPEGYSVSREKKERFSLILESASTNQTSMYLCASTPRTANEKLFFGSGTQLSVL.

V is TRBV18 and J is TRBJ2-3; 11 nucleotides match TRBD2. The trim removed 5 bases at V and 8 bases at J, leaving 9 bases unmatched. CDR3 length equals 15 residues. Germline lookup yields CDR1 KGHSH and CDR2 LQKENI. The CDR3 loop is CASSDTSGGPSTQYF. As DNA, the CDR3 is TGTGCCAGCTCAGATACTAGCGGGGGACCGAGTACGCAGTATTTT.

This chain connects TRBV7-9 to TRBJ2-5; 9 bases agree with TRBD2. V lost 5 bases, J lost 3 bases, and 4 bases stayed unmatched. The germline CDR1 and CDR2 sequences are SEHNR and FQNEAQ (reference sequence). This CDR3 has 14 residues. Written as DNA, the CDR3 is TGTGCCAGCAGCCCGGGACTAGCAGAAGAGACCCAGTACTTC. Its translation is CASSPGLAEETQYF.